This TCR beta chain was found in a study of cytomegalovirus exposure and HLA in healthy donors. Study findings and constraints: Later analysis suggested links between common viral pathogens and several top significant clusters.

Only one count was recorded for this clone. Antigen unknown. CDR3 length equals 14 residues. Trimming shortened V by 4 bases and J by 0 bases, and 10 bases separated the two germline ends. CDR1 SGHVS and CDR2 FNYEAQ come from the germline V gene. PCR primers comprised 60 Vbeta and 13 Jbeta primers. The repertoire was sequenced with immunoSEQ multiplex PCR; TCRdb's copy has only in-frame clones and lacks some. The data contain some 110,000 clones, 76% of them singletons. The rearrangement uses TRBV7-6 and TRBJ2-7; D possibly corresponds to TRBD1 (5 bases). Material: PBMCs. The sequence derives from a man aged 35 to 55 in good health and CMV-seropositive. The CDR3 DNA reads as TGTGCCAGCAGCTCATACAGGAGCTCCTACGAGCAGTACTTC. It yields the protein CASSSYRSSYEQYF.